The 32 T cell receptor beta chains given below trace back to one sample, sequenced in a study of shared clonotypes between healthy human individuals. Generated by immunoSEQ multiplex PCR, the TCRdb table keeps only in-frame clones and is missing some. The sample shows about 1.5 million clones, 98% of them seen only once. Sequencing used naive CD4+ T cells sorted from blood. This sample's subset: CD45RA+ positively selected. Source of these receptors: a man aged 25-45 years in good health.

The chain employs TRBV18 and TRBJ2-3, with TRBD1 as a possible D gene (6 bases). The V gene lost 2 bases and the J gene lost 6 bases, with 9 bases spanning the gap. Looked up from germline, CDR1 is KGHSH and CDR2 is LQKENI. The CDR3 length is 13 residues. In DNA form, the CDR3 reads TGTGCCAGCTCACCAACAGGGATCGATACGCAGTATTTT. It translates to CASSPTGIDTQYF.

This chain joins TRBV5-5 and TRBJ1-3; 7 bases map to TRBD1. The CDR3 has 13 amino acids. The trim removed 4 bases at V and 15 bases at J, leaving 13 bases unmatched. Germline assignment: CDR1 SGHKS and CDR2 YYEKEE (reference sequence). CDR3 sequence: CASSVGTAQTGYF. CDR3 nucleotides: TGTGCCAGCAGCGTCGGGACAGCGCAAACTGGATATTTT.

This clone was seen just once. J is TRBJ2-1 and V is TRBV6-1, with D tentatively TRBD1 or TRBD2 (5 bases each). CDR3 length: 14 amino acids. The V and J ends lost 3 bases and 12 bases respectively, with 18 bases between them. Germline CDR1 MNHNS, CDR2 SASEGT. The CDR3 loop is CASSDWGPSRVQFF. CDR3 DNA sequence: TGTGCCAGCAGTGATTGGGGCCCGTCGAGGGTGCAGTTCTTC.

The chain combines TRBV6-5 with TRBJ1-3, with no clear D. Between the trimmed V and J ends, which lost 0 bases and 4 bases, there was a span of 13 bases. Germline V lookup: CDR1 MNHEY, CDR2 SVGAGI. This CDR3 region has 16 residues. CDR3 region: CASSYSRLTSGNTIYF. The CDR3 nucleotides read TGTGCCAGCAGTTACTCGCGACTAACCTCCGGAAACACCATATATTTT.

The chain recombines TRBV9 with TRBJ2-3; tentative D call: TRBD2 (5 bases). The CDR3 sequence is 16 residues long. The germline V gene encodes CDR1 SGDLS and CDR2 YYNGEE. V lost 4 bases to trimming and J lost 0 bases, with 15 bases between them. The CDR3 here is CASSQDQRRSTDTQYF. The CDR3 nucleotides read TGTGCCAGCAGCCAAGACCAGCGGCGAAGCACAGATACGCAGTATTTT.

The chain employs TRBV7-6 and TRBJ2-7; 11 bases are shared with TRBD1. Germline V lookup: CDR1 SGHVS, CDR2 FNYEAQ. Trimming cost V 4 bases and J 0 bases; bases outside gene matches: 11. This CDR3 comprises 18 residues. Written as DNA, the CDR3 is TGTGCCAGCAGCTCCATTCCGATTGGACAGGGGGCCTCCTACGAGCAGTACTTC. Amino acids: CASSSIPIGQGASYEQYF.

This clone has a single count. The V gene is TRBV7-2, the J gene TRBJ2-7; a weak D match, TRBD2 (5 bases). Germline CDR1 is SGHTA and CDR2 is FQGNSA. The V end lost 5 bases, the J end lost 0 bases, and 17 bases lay between the germline ends. CDR3 length: 16 amino acids. The CDR3 is CASSPGLAILSYEQYF. CDR3 coding DNA: TGTGCCAGCAGCCCGGGGTTAGCAATCCTCTCCTACGAGCAGTACTTC. Using reference TRBV7-2 and TRBJ2-7 for the parts outside the CDR3, the full variable domain is GAGVSQSPSNKVTEKGKDVELRCDPISGHTALYWYRQSLGQGLEFLIYFQGNSAPDKSGLPSDRFSAERTGGSVSTLTIQRTQQEDSAVYLCASSPGLAILSYEQYFGPGTRLTVT.

CDR3 sequence: CASGSGLDTEAFF. CDR3 DNA: TGCGCCAGTGGCAGCGGGCTCGACACTGAAGCTTTCTTT. The chain has TRBV5-1 and TRBJ1-1; D gene uncertain. V gave up 8 bases and J gave up 3 bases, with 14 bases separating them. This CDR3 region has 13 residues. Germline-derived CDR1 and CDR2 are SGHRS and YFSETQ. The full variable domain, its missing parts supplied by reference TRBV5-1 and TRBJ1-1, is KAGVTQTPRYLIKTRGQQVTLSCSPISGHRSVSWYQQTPGQGLQFLFEYFSETQRNKGNFPGRFSGRQFSNSRSEMNVSTLELGDSALYLCASGSGLDTEAFFGQGTRLTVV.

This clone has only one observation. This chain connects TRBV6-5 to TRBJ2-1; D unresolved. Germline V gene lookup returns CDR1 MNHEY and CDR2 SVGAGI. V was shortened by 10 bases and J by 9 bases, with 19 bases between the two germline ends. The CDR3 runs to 13 residues. CDR3 residues: CATQRLENSEQFF. In DNA form, the CDR3 reads TGTGCCACCCAGAGGTTAGAGAATAGTGAGCAGTTCTTC.

V and J are TRBV19 and TRBJ2-1, with D perhaps TRBD2 (6 bases). V was shortened by 5 bases and J by 3 bases, with 11 bases between the two germline ends. CDR3 size: 14 residues. Germline CDR1 LNHDA, CDR2 SQIVND (reference sequence). In DNA form, the CDR3 reads TGTGCCAGTAGTCCAGCGGGCGGCTACAATGAGCAGTTCTTC. Its protein is CASSPAGGYNEQFF.

This rearrangement joins TRBV14 to TRBJ1-1; weak D call: TRBD1 (5 bases). Deletions cut 4 bases from V and 7 bases from J, with 16 bases between. Germline V gene sequence: CDR1 SGHDN, CDR2 FVKESK. This CDR3 has 14 residues. In DNA form, the CDR3 reads TGTGCCAGCAGCCGGGACCCCTGGGGGGATGAAGCTTTCTTT. Translating gives CASSRDPWGDEAFF.

This sequence joins TRBV6-6 and TRBJ2-7; D is possibly TRBD1 or TRBD2 (5 bases each). Trimming took off 6 bases at V and 9 bases at J, with 15 bases between the two ends. Germline lookup yields CDR1 MNHNY and CDR2 SVGAGI (reference sequence). The CDR3 spans 12 residues. This chain's CDR3 is CASSLTGTTQYF. CDR3 nucleotide sequence: TGTGCCAGCAGCCTAACGGGGACCACGCAGTACTTC.

This chain links TRBV11-2 with TRBJ2-1, with TRBD2 as a possible D gene (5 bases). The CDR3 totals 15 residues. Germline assignment: CDR1 SGHAT and CDR2 FQNNGV. Trimming shortened V by 3 bases and J by 7 bases, and 16 bases separated the two germline ends. The CDR3 coding sequence is TGTGCCAGCAGCTTTAAGGGTGTCTCGGGGAATGAGCAGTTCTTC. Translation gives CASSFKGVSGNEQFF.

V usage is TRBV18 and J usage is TRBJ2-1; a weak D match, TRBD1 (5 bases). Trimming took off 4 bases at V and 0 bases at J, with 10 bases between the two ends. The germline V gene has CDR1 KGHSH and CDR2 LQKENI. The CDR3 sequence is 15 residues long. CDR3 bases: TGTGCCAGCTCACAGACAGAGGACTCCTACAATGAGCAGTTCTTC. Its translation: CASSQTEDSYNEQFF.

The rearrangement links TRBV5-1 to TRBJ2-3; unclear D gene. The ends were cut back, 6 bases at V and 2 bases at J, with 13 bases in the middle. CDR1 and CDR2 (germline): SGHRS, YFSETQ. This CDR3 contains 14 residues. The DNA of the CDR3 is TGCGCCAGCAAAACTGGGCAGTTCACAGATACGCAGTATTTT. Translation gives CASKTGQFTDTQYF. The full variable domain, rest sourced from reference TRBV5-1 and TRBJ2-3, is KAGVTQTPRYLIKTRGQQVTLSCSPISGHRSVSWYQQTPGQGLQFLFEYFSETQRNKGNFPGRFSGRQFSNSRSEMNVSTLELGDSALYLCASKTGQFTDTQYFGPGTRLTVL.

Remarks on this clone: Other DNA sequences in this specimen translate into the identical CDR3. This rearrangement joins TRBV5-1 to TRBJ2-1; possibly TRBD2 for D (5 bases). V was trimmed by 0 bases and J by 4 bases, leaving 8 bases between them. CDR3 size: 14 residues. Per the germline V gene, CDR1 is SGHRS and CDR2 is YFSETQ. CDR3 DNA: TGCGCCAGCAGCTTGGGTGGACTTTACAATGAGCAGTTCTTC. Protein product: CASSLGGLYNEQFF.

The rearrangement uses TRBV9 and TRBJ2-5; possible D gene TRBD2, 5 bases. Germline V gene data show CDR1 as SGDLS and CDR2 as YYNGEE. Trimming cost V 4 bases and J 5 bases, with 18 bases left between them. The CDR3 contains 15 residues. CDR3 in DNA: TGTGCCAGCAGCACCCCTGGGCTAGCTCGGGAGACCCAGTACTTC. Its protein product is CASSTPGLARETQYF.

The chain is built from TRBV25-1 and TRBJ2-3; no firm D call. The CDR3 is 13 residues long. Germline values: CDR1 MGHDK, CDR2 SYGVNS. V was shortened by 1 base and J by 2 bases, with 4 bases between the two germline ends. In DNA, the CDR3 is TGTGCCAGCAGTGAATCCTTCACAGATACGCAGTATTTT. Translating it yields CASSESFTDTQYF.

This clone was seen a single time. The genes are TRBV18 and TRBJ1-2; D is ambiguous. V lost 0 bases and J lost 7, with 12 bases in between. Germline values: CDR1 KGHSH, CDR2 LQKENI. The CDR3 covers 14 residues. CDR3 loop: CASSPPTDPIGYTF. CDR3 DNA sequence: TGTGCCAGCTCACCACCGACCGATCCGATTGGCTACACCTTC.

The rearrangement joins TRBV2 to TRBJ1-1, with no clear D. V lost 5 bases and J 1 base, leaving 8 bases between the germline ends. The CDR3 has 13 residues. CDR1 SNHLY and CDR2 FYNNEI come from the germline V gene. In DNA form, the CDR3 reads TGTGCCAGCAGTCCCCAGCCGAACACTGAAGCTTTCTTT. It encodes CASSPQPNTEAFF. Full variable domain (rest looked up from reference TRBV2 and TRBJ1-1): EPEVTQTPSHQVTQMGQEVILRCVPISNHLYFYWYRQILGQKVEFLVSFYNNEISEKSEIFDDQFSVERPDGSNFTLKIRSTKLEDSAMYFCASSPQPNTEAFFGQGTRLTVV.

This clone has a single count. V usage is TRBV2 and J usage is TRBJ2-2, with D possibly matching TRBD2 (6 bases). Trimming removed 5 bases at V and 7 bases at J, with 11 bases between. This CDR3 is 13 amino acids long. Germline-derived CDR1 and CDR2 are SNHLY and FYNNEI. This CDR3 is CASSLRGLGELFF. The DNA for the CDR3 is TGTGCCAGCAGTCTCCGGGGACTCGGGGAGCTGTTTTTT.

This rearrangement joins TRBV7-9 to TRBJ2-1; 8 bases align to TRBD1. This CDR3 contains 15 residues. The germline CDR1 and CDR2 sequences are SEHNR and FQNEAQ (reference sequence). The junction had 7 bases not matched to a gene; V was cut back by 5 bases and J by 4 bases. This CDR3 reads CASSIQTGVYNEQFF. The CDR3 nucleotides read TGTGCCAGCAGCATCCAGACAGGGGTATACAATGAGCAGTTCTTC.

This chain connects TRBV19 to TRBJ2-3; the D is unclear. Between the trimmed V and J ends, which lost 5 bases and 8 bases, there was a span of 11 bases. The length of the CDR3 is 12 residues. Looked up from germline, CDR1 is LNHDA and CDR2 is SQIVND (reference sequence). The CDR3 loop is CASSPGQSTQYF. CDR3 bases: TGTGCCAGTAGTCCCGGCCAATCTACGCAGTATTTT.

This sequence joins TRBV27 and TRBJ2-3; no clear D gene. V was trimmed by 2 bases and J by 8 bases, leaving 17 bases between them. Germline assignment: CDR1 MNHEY and CDR2 SMNVEV (reference sequence). The CDR3 has 15 amino acids. The CDR3 DNA reads as TGTGCCAGCAGTTTAAGCCGTTTACCCCCCGTTACGCAGTATTTT. It specifies CASSLSRLPPVTQYF.

The V gene is TRBV4-3, the J gene TRBJ1-2, with a possible D match to TRBD1 (6 bases). This CDR3 has 16 amino acids. V shed 1 base and J shed 4 bases, with 16 bases lying between them. Germline V gene lookup returns CDR1 LGHNA and CDR2 YSLEER. The CDR3: CASSQGSRQEIYGYTF. Written as DNA, the CDR3 is TGCGCCAGCAGCCAAGGCTCAAGACAGGAGATCTATGGCTACACCTTC.

This clone was seen just once. The chain joins TRBV5-4 to TRBJ2-1; 7 bases align to TRBD1. Germline V CDR1 and CDR2: SGHNT, YYREEE (reference sequence). V was pared by 6 bases and J by 4 bases, with 10 bases of the junction left unmatched. This CDR3 spans 15 amino acids. The CDR3 DNA sequence: TGTGCCAGCAACCCCAGCGGACAGGCTTACAATGAGCAGTTCTTC. This gives the protein CASNPSGQAYNEQFF.

The J gene is TRBJ2-7, the V gene TRBV4-3; TRBD2 might be the D (5 bases). V gave up 2 bases and J gave up 6 bases, with 14 bases separating them. Germline values: CDR1 LGHNA, CDR2 YSLEER. The CDR3 sequence is 14 residues long. DNA of the CDR3: TGCGCCAGCAGCCAAAACCCTCTAGCAGCCGAGCAGTACTTC. Residues: CASSQNPLAAEQYF.

The chain uses TRBV27 and TRBJ2-3; 7 nucleotides match TRBD2. Trimming took 6 bases from V and 2 from J; bases not matched to a gene: 8. Germline assignment: CDR1 MNHEY and CDR2 SMNVEV (reference sequence). CDR3 size: 15 residues. CDR3 sequence reads: CASSLLAVHTDTQYF. For the CDR3, the DNA is TGTGCCAGCAGCCTTCTAGCGGTCCACACAGATACGCAGTATTTT.

The V call is TRBV11-3, the J call TRBJ2-2; the match to TRBD2 covers 12 bases. V shed 3 bases, J shed 5 bases, and the junction held 4 bases outside the gene matches. CDR1 and CDR2 (germline): SGHNT, YENEEA. This CDR3 region has 16 residues. The CDR3 here is CASSFLAGGRTGELFF. CDR3 sequence (DNA): TGTGCCAGCAGCTTTCTAGCGGGAGGGCGAACCGGGGAGCTGTTTTTT.

This chain uses TRBV5-6 with TRBJ2-7; D gene ambiguous. The CDR3 length is 16 residues. Trimming took 0 bases from V and 3 from J, leaving 16 bases between them. The germline gives CDR1 SGHDT, CDR2 YYEEEE. The CDR3 region has the DNA TGTGCCAGCAGCTTGGTCCTTCGTAACATTATCTACGAGCAGTACTTC. Protein product: CASSLVLRNIIYEQYF.

This clone was detected a few times. This chain uses TRBV9 with TRBJ2-2; D gene unclear. With 0 bases removed from V and 4 bases from J, the gap between germline ends came to 7 bases. Germline V gives CDR1 SGDLS, CDR2 YYNGEE. The CDR3 runs to 14 residues. The CDR3 coding sequence is TGTGCCAGCAGCGTAGGGCCCAGCACCGGGGAGCTGTTTTTT. Its protein is CASSVGPSTGELFF.

This clone was recorded a few times. The chain joins TRBV5-1 to TRBJ1-5, with D hard to call. Trimming took off 2 bases at V and 0 bases at J, with 12 bases between the two ends. The CDR3 loop spans 16 amino acids. Germline values: CDR1 SGHRS, CDR2 YFSETQ. The CDR3 spells CASSFEPGYSNQPQHF. The DNA for the CDR3 is TGCGCCAGCAGCTTCGAACCAGGTTATAGCAATCAGCCCCAGCATTTT.